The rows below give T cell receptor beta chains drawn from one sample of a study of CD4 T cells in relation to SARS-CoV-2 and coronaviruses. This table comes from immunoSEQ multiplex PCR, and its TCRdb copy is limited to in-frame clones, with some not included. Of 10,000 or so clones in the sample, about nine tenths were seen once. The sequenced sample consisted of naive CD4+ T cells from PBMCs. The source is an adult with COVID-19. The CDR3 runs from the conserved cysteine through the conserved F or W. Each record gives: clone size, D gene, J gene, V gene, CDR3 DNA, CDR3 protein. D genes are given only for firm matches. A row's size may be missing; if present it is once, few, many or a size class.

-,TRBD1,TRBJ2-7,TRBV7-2,TGTGCCAGCAGCACCGACAGGGGTACCTACGAGCAGTACTTC,CASSTDRGTYEQYF
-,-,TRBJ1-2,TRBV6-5,TGTGCCAGCAGTCGGGTGGGGGCGAAGGGCCGGGGCTACACCTTC,CASSRVGAKGRGYTF
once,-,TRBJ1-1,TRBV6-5,TGTGCCAGCAGTTACTTTGGGGGCACGGGCACTGAAGCTTTCTTT,CASSYFGGTGTEAFF
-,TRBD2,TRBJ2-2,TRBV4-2,TGTGCCAGCAGCCAAGAACCGCTAGCGGGGGGGCCCAGCACCGGGGAGCTGTTTTTT,CASSQEPLAGGPSTGELFF
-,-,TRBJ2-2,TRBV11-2,TGTGCCAGCAGCTTAGTTCGCGGGGCCGTCGGGGAGCTGTTTTTT,CASSLVRGAVGELFF
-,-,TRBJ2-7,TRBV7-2,TGTGCCAGCAGTCGACTCGGGACGCCTGGTGAGCAGTACTTC,CASSRLGTPGEQYF
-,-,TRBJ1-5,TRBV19,TGTGCCAGTGGGGTGCTGAGCAATCAGCCCCAGCATTTT,CASGVLSNQPQHF
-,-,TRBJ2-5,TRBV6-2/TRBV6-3,TGTGCCAGCAGTTACCGAAAGATCGGGGAGACCCAGTACTTC,CASSYRKIGETQYF
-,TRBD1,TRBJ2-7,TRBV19,TGTGCCAGTAGCCAGTCATTTGGGACAGGAATGTCTCCCTGGTACTACGAGCAGTACTTC,CASSQSFGTGMSPWYYEQYF
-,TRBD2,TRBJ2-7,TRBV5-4,TGTGCCAGCAGCGCACTAGCGGGGGGGCCGGGGGAGCAGTACTTC,CASSALAGGPGEQYF